This TCR beta chain was documented in a study of cytomegalovirus exposure and HLA in healthy donors. The study's findings and limits: In an earlier analysis, most TCR beta V segments were productive about 87% or about 30% of the time. It was in a later analysis that TCR association rates were seen to vary by HLA locus, highest for DRB1 and lowest for HLA-C.

PCR primers comprised 60 Vbeta and 13 Jbeta primers. Clones were read by immunoSEQ multiplex PCR, and TCRdb kept only the in-frame ones, dropping some. The sample includes about 93,000 clones, around 77% of them seen just once. This clone was recorded once. Its antigen is not known. Germline values: CDR1 MNHEY, CDR2 SVGAGI. Trimming shortened V by 4 bases and J by 1 base, and 9 bases separated the two germline ends. The CDR3 runs to 14 residues. Each of the donors was a healthy bone marrow donor. This receptor was identified in a man aged 25 to 45 in good health and CMV-seronegative. The chain carries TRBV6-5 and TRBJ2-3; D perhaps matches TRBD2 (5 bases). Sequences were obtained from PBMCs. DNA for the CDR3: TGTGCCAGCAGTTCGGGATACCGCACAGATACGCAGTATTTT. As protein: CASSSGYRTDTQYF.